Following are 18 T cell receptor beta chains from one sample sequenced in a study of blood T cell repertoires in COVID-19. Clones were sequenced by immunoSEQ multiplex PCR, and TCRdb holds only the in-frame ones, with some missing. The table records a few hundred thousand clones, around 89% of them present only once. The sequenced sample consisted of peripheral blood. The source is a woman aged 45-65 years with COVID-19, enrolled during active disease.

V and J are TRBV30 and TRBJ1-2; no definite D call. V shed 0 bases and J shed 7 bases, with 12 bases lying between them. The CDR3 contains 13 residues. Looked up from germline, CDR1 is GTSNPN and CDR2 is SVGIG (reference sequence). The CDR3 spells CAWSVTFQSGYTF. The CDR3 DNA follows: TGTGCCTGGAGTGTAACATTCCAAAGTGGCTACACCTTC. Together with reference TRBV30 and TRBJ1-2, the CDR3 gives the full variable domain: SQTIHQWPATLVQPVGSPLSLECTVEGTSNPNLYWYRQAAGRGLQLLFYSVGIGQISSEVPQNLSASRPQDRQFILSSKKLLLSDSGFYLCAWSVTFQSGYTFGSGTRLTVV.

Worth noting for this clone: This CDR3 is also generated by other DNA sequences in the sample. CDR3 bases: TGTGCCAGCAGTTTAAGAGGGGAGACCCAGTACTTC. This gives the protein CASSLRGETQYF. The chain has TRBV28 and TRBJ2-5, with D possibly being TRBD2 (5 bases). Germline values: CDR1 MDHEN, CDR2 SYDVKM. With 2 bases removed from V and 5 bases from J, the gap between germline ends came to 6 bases. The CDR3 has 12 residues.

The chain couples TRBV12-3 or TRBV12-4 to TRBJ2-3; D gene uncertain. The CDR3 length is 12 residues. The V end lost 3 bases, the J end lost 5 bases, and 6 bases lay between the germline ends. The DNA of the CDR3 is TGTGCCAGCAGTTTTATCCGAGATACGCAGTATTTT. Translating gives CASSFIRDTQYF.

This clone has only a few counts. This chain links TRBV2 with TRBJ1-2; the D is unclear. Trimming pared 5 bases from V and 5 bases from J, leaving 12 bases between. The V gene's germline CDR1 is SNHLY and CDR2 FYNNEI. The CDR3 covers 13 residues. In nucleotides, the CDR3 is TGTGCCAGCAGTCACGGGGTAGAGTATGGCTACACCTTC. It is translated as CASSHGVEYGYTF.

The chain has TRBV6-1 and TRBJ1-1; 8 bases align to TRBD1. The CDR3 runs to 15 residues. Looked up from germline, CDR1 is MNHNS and CDR2 is SASEGT. The junction had 6 bases not matched to a gene; V was cut back by 2 bases and J by 4 bases. DNA for the CDR3: TGTGCCAGCAGTGAATCGATGGACAGGGCCACTGAAGCTTTCTTT. Residues: CASSESMDRATEAFF.

The J gene is TRBJ2-2, the V gene TRBV5-1, with D possibly matching TRBD2 (7 bases). Germline V gene lookup returns CDR1 SGHRS and CDR2 YFSETQ. The CDR3 loop spans 16 amino acids. Between the trimmed V and J ends, which lost 4 bases and 1 base, there was a span of 14 bases. The CDR3 region is CASSRGGGQNTGELFF. CDR3 DNA: TGCGCCAGCAGCCGCGGCGGGGGCCAGAACACCGGGGAGCTGTTTTTT.

The rearrangement links TRBV11-3 to TRBJ2-3, with a weak D call TRBD1 (5 bases). The germline CDR1 and CDR2 sequences are SGHNT and YENEEA. V was pared by 1 base and J by 3 bases, with 8 bases between. The CDR3 is 14 residues long. CDR3 amino acids: CASSLGAGTDTQYF. CDR3 DNA: TGTGCCAGCAGCTTAGGGGCAGGGACAGATACGCAGTATTTT.

V usage is TRBV5-1 and J usage is TRBJ2-5, with 9 bases matching TRBD1. Trimming cost V 4 bases and J 4 bases; bases outside gene matches: 11. CDR1 and CDR2 (germline): SGHRS, YFSETQ. CDR3 length: 16 amino acids. CDR3 sequence reads: CASSPAAGTGRETQYF. The DNA for the CDR3 is TGCGCCAGCAGCCCGGCTGCCGGGACAGGGCGAGAGACCCAGTACTTC. The full variable domain, its missing parts supplied by reference TRBV5-1 and TRBJ2-5, is KAGVTQTPRYLIKTRGQQVTLSCSPISGHRSVSWYQQTPGQGLQFLFEYFSETQRNKGNFPGRFSGRQFSNSRSEMNVSTLELGDSALYLCASSPAAGTGRETQYFGPGTRLLVL.

The rearrangement uses TRBV28 and TRBJ1-2; D is possibly TRBD1 (6 bases). V was trimmed by 6 bases and J by 3 bases, leaving 14 bases between them. Germline assignment: CDR1 MDHEN and CDR2 SYDVKM. The CDR3 runs 14 residues. The CDR3 region has the DNA TGTGCCAGCAGCTCCCTCTACAGGGACTATGGCTACACCTTC. Translating it yields CASSSLYRDYGYTF.

J is TRBJ2-3 and V is TRBV28; TRBD1 aligns across 9 bases. The trim removed 5 bases at V and 7 bases at J, leaving 7 bases unmatched. The CDR3 runs 14 residues. Germline-derived CDR1 and CDR2 are MDHEN and SYDVKM. The CDR3 DNA follows: TGTGCCAGCAGTCGGGGGACAGGGCGACATACGCAGTATTTT. It translates to CASSRGTGRHTQYF.

The V and J genes are TRBV14 and TRBJ2-3; TRBD1 agrees at 7 bases. In germline, CDR1 is SGHDN, CDR2 FVKESK. This CDR3 is built from 16 residues. V lost 3 bases and J lost 1; bases outside the gene matches: 7. CDR3 loop: CASSHIQGRGTDTQYF. In DNA form, the CDR3 reads TGTGCCAGCAGCCACATACAGGGGCGGGGCACAGATACGCAGTATTTT.

This clone was observed many times. J is TRBJ1-1 and V is TRBV11-2; weak D call: TRBD1 (5 bases). Germline V lookup: CDR1 SGHAT, CDR2 FQNNGV. The V and J ends lost 3 bases and 11 bases respectively, with 16 bases between them. This CDR3 has 13 residues. DNA for the CDR3: TGTGCCAGCAGCTTGGGCAGGGTGGGCCAGGCTTTCTTT. This gives the protein CASSLGRVGQAFF.

In regard to this clone: One junction end disagrees with the germline gene, perhaps due to a read error. The V gene is TRBV11-3, the J gene TRBJ1-2; 7 bases agree with TRBD1. The V gene's germline CDR1 is SGHNT and CDR2 YENEEA. CDR3 length equals 12 residues. CDR3: CASSRQGEGFTF. CDR3 in DNA: TGTGCCAGCAGCCGACAGGGCGAAGGCTTCACCTTC.

The chain couples TRBV9 to TRBJ1-2, with D perhaps TRBD1 (6 bases). CDR3 size: 16 residues. The germline CDR1 and CDR2 sequences are SGDLS and YYNGEE. V was clipped by 2 bases and J by 4 bases, with 18 bases between them. CDR3 nucleotide sequence: TGTGCCAGCAGCGTTATTGAACAGGGACGAACCTATGGCTACACCTTC. Its translation: CASSVIEQGRTYGYTF.

This clone occurred once. The genes are TRBV5-1 and TRBJ2-2; D unresolved. CDR1 is SGHRS, CDR2 YFSETQ, per germline. This CDR3 spans 14 amino acids. V lost 4 bases and J 2 bases, leaving 9 bases between the germline ends. CDR3 nucleotides: TGCGCCAGCAGCAATAGCCCTAACACCGGGGAGCTGTTTTTT. Translating it yields CASSNSPNTGELFF.

This chain joins TRBV20-1 and TRBJ2-1, with 7 bases lining up with TRBD2. Losses at the gene ends were 3 bases for V and 8 bases for J; bases not matched to a gene: 13. The germline CDR1 and CDR2 sequences are DFQATT and SNEGSKA (reference sequence). CDR3 size: 15 residues. CDR3 DNA sequence: TGCAGTGCTAGTGGTCTTGGATTCCGGGGGGATGAGCAGTTCTTC. It encodes CSASGLGFRGDEQFF.

This clone was found once. This rearrangement joins TRBV7-2 to TRBJ1-5; no clear D gene. The germline CDR1 and CDR2 sequences are SGHTA and FQGNSA. Trimming pared 0 bases from V and 5 bases from J, leaving 17 bases between. This CDR3 is 17 amino acids long. The CDR3 DNA reads TGTGCCAGCAGCTTAGCGAAGACGAAGGGAGGCTATCAGCCCCAGCATTTT. Amino acid sequence: CASSLAKTKGGYQPQHF. Drawing the rest from reference TRBV7-2 and TRBJ1-5, the complete variable domain is GAGVSQSPSNKVTEKGKDVELRCDPISGHTALYWYRQSLGQGLEFLIYFQGNSAPDKSGLPSDRFSAERTGGSVSTLTIQRTQQEDSAVYLCASSLAKTKGGYQPQHFGDGTRLSIL.

The genes are TRBV2 and TRBJ2-1; 8 positions match TRBD2. The CDR3 loop spans 15 amino acids. The germline CDR1 and CDR2 sequences are SNHLY and FYNNEI. The V segment lost 4 bases and the J segment 8 bases; nucleotides outside the gene matches: 10. In DNA form, the CDR3 reads TGTGCCAGCAGTGTACTTAACGGGGGGGCCGATGAGCAGTTCTTC. Translated, it gives CASSVLNGGADEQFF.